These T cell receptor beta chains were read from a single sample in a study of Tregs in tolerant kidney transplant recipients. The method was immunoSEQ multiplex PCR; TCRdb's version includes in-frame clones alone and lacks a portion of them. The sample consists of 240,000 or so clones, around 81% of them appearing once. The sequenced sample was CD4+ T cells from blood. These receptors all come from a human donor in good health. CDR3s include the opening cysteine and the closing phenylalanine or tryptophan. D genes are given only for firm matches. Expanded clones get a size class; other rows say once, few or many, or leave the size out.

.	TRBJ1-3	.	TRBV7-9	CASSLTDGNTIYF	TGTGCCAGCAGCTTGACAGATGGAAACACCATATATTTT
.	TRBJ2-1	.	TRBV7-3	CASSLSGTGNEQFF	TGTGCCAGCAGCTTAAGTGGCACGGGCAATGAGCAGTTCTTC
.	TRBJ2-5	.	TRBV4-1	CASSQVIRETQYF	TGCGCCAGCAGCCAAGTCATCAGGGAGACCCAGTACTTC
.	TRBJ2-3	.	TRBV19	CASSIDRTDTDTQYF	TGTGCCAGTAGTATAGATAGGACAGACACAGATACGCAGTATTTT
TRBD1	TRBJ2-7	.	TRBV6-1	CASAIGQGYEQYF	TGTGCCAGTGCAATAGGACAGGGCTACGAGCAGTACTTC
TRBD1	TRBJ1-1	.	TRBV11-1	CASSWDSMNTEAFF	TGTGCCAGCAGCTGGGACAGCATGAACACTGAAGCTTTCTTT
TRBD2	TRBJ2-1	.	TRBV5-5	CASSLEGLAGAVSYNEQFF	TGTGCCAGCAGCTTGGAGGGACTAGCGGGAGCTGTGTCCTACAATGAGCAGTTCTTC
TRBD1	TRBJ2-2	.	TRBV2	CASSPRQGESGELFF	TGTGCCAGCAGTCCTCGACAGGGGGAATCCGGGGAGCTGTTTTTT
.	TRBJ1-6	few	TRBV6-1	CASSSPNSPLHF	TGTGCCAGCAGTAGCCCTAATTCACCCCTCCACTTT
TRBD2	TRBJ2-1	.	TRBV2	CASSDRGGEQFF	TGTGCCAGCAGTGATCGGGGGGGTGAGCAGTTCTTC
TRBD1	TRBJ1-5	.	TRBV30	CAWPVDRGTRSNQPQHF	TGTGCCTGGCCCGTGGACAGGGGGACAAGAAGCAATCAGCCCCAGCATTTT
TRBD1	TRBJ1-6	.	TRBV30	CAWKGQGRSPLHF	TGTGCCTGGAAAGGACAGGGTCGTTCACCCCTCCACTTT
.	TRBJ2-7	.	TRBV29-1	CSGSGFSYEQYF	TGCAGCGGTTCGGGCTTCTCCTACGAGCAGTACTTC
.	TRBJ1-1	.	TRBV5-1	CASSVDGNTEAFF	TGCGCCAGCAGCGTCGACGGGAACACTGAAGCTTTCTTT
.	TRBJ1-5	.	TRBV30	CAWRRPGRVGSNQPQHF	TGTGCCTGGCGTCGGCCAGGGAGAGTCGGTAGCAATCAGCCCCAGCATTTT
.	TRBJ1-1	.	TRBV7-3	CASSLRGELPNTEAFF	TGTGCCAGCAGCTTAAGAGGGGAACTACCGAACACTGAAGCTTTCTTT
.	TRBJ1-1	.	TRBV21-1	CASSVLTAGVVTEAFF	TGTGCCAGCAGCGTCCTGACAGCGGGAGTCGTTACTGAAGCTTTCTTT
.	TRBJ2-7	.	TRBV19	CASSIVGGGAPYEQYF	TGTGCCAGTAGTATAGTGGGTGGCGGAGCGCCCTACGAGCAGTACTTC
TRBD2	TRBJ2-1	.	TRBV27	CASSLKSSGLLTPYNEQFF	TGTGCCAGCAGTTTAAAGTCTAGCGGGCTCCTTACCCCTTACAATGAGCAGTTCTTC
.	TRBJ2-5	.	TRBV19	CASSIHGSNTHQETQYF	TGTGCCAGTAGTATTCATGGGTCCAACACGCACCAAGAGACCCAGTACTTC
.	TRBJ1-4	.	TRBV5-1	CASTDTATNEKLFF	TGCGCCAGCACGGATACTGCAACTAATGAAAAACTGTTTTTT
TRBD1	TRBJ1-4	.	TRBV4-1	CASSQVKDRAGEKLFF	TGCGCCAGCAGCCAAGTTAAGGACAGGGCGGGGGAAAAACTGTTTTTT
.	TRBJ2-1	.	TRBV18	CASSPLTRRSDEQFF	TGTGCCAGCTCACCCCTTACGAGGCGCAGCGATGAGCAGTTCTTC
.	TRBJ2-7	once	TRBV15	CATSRGFEGEQYF	TGTGCCACCAGCAGAGGGTTTGAGGGCGAGCAGTACTTC
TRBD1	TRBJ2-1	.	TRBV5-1	CASRDSPSYNEQFF	TGCGCCAGTAGGGACAGCCCATCCTACAATGAGCAGTTCTTC
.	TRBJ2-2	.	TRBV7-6	CASSKTGSNTGELFF	TGTGCCAGCAGCAAAACAGGGTCGAACACCGGGGAGCTGTTTTTT
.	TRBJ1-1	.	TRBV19	CASTLGRENTEAFF	TGTGCCAGTACTCTAGGGCGGGAGAACACTGAAGCTTTCTTT